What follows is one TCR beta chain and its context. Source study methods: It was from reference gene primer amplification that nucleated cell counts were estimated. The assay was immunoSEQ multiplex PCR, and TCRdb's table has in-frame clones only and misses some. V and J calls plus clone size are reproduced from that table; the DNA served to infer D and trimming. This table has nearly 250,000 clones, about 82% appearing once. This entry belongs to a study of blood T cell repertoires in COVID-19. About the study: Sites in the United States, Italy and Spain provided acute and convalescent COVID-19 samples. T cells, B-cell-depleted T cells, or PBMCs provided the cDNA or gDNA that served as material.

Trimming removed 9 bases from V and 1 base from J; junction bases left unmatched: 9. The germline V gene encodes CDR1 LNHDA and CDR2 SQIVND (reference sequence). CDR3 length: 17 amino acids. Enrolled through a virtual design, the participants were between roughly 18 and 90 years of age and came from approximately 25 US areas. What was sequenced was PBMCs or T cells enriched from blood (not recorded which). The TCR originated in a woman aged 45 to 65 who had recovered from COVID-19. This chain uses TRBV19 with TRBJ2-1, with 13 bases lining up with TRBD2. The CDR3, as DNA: TGTGCCAGCCCAACCTGGACTAGCGGGAGATCCTACAATGAGCAGTTCTTC. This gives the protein CASPTWTSGRSYNEQFF.